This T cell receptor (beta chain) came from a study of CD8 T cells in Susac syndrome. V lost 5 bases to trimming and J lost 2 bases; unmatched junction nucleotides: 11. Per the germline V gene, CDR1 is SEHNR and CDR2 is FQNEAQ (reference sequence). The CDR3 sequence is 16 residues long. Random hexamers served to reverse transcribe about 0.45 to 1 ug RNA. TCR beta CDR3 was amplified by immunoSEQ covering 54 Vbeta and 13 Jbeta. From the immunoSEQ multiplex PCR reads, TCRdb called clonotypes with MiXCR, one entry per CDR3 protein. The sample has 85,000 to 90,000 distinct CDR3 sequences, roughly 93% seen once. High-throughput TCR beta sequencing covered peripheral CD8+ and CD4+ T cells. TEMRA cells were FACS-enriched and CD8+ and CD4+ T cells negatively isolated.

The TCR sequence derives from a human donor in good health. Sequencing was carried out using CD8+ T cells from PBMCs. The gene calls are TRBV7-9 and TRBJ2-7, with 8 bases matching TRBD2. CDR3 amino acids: CASSQSQRGLPYEQYF. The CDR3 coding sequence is TGTGCCAGCAGCCAAAGTCAGCGGGGGTTGCCCTACGAGCAGTACTTC.